These 12 T cell receptor beta chains came from one sample sequenced in a study of Graves' ophthalmopathy and Graves' hyperthyroidism. Amplification targeted the TCR beta CDR3 regions, with RNA transcripts as the source material. The library came from an HTBI-primed first-round RT-PCR and a second-round multiplex PCR. TCRdb reprocessed the multiplex PCR reads via MiXCR and lists one record per CDR3 protein. The data show 500,000 to 600,000 distinct CDR3 sequences, less than 40% seen once. Sequencing was carried out using peripheral blood or thyroid tissue (not recorded which). The receptors shown here come from an adult man with Graves' hyperthyroidism.

The chain employs TRBV5-1 and TRBJ1-4, with 8 positions matching TRBD1. The CDR3 has 16 residues. V shed 0 bases and J 7 bases; nucleotides not matched to a gene: 8. CDR1 is SGHRS, CDR2 YFSETQ, per germline. The chain's CDR3 is CASSLDGQGQSEKLFF. CDR3 DNA sequence: TGCGCCAGCAGCTTGGACGGACAGGGCCAAAGTGAAAAACTGTTTTTT.

This clonotype was seen at least ten times. This chain uses TRBV12-3 or TRBV12-4 with TRBJ2-6; D uncertain. This CDR3 is 13 amino acids long. V lost 7 bases to trimming and J lost 2 bases, with 6 bases between them. In DNA, the CDR3 is TGTGCCAGCACCCTTGCTGGGGCCAACGTCCTGACTTTC. This translates into CASTLAGANVLTF.

This rearrangement joins TRBV7-3 to TRBJ2-7; D is perhaps TRBD1 (6 bases). Germline V CDR1 and CDR2: SGHTA, FQGTGA. The CDR3 totals 16 residues. V lost 2 bases and J 3 bases, leaving 17 bases between the germline ends. CDR3 region: CASSLGRGFDGYEQYF. The CDR3 coding sequence is TGTGCCAGCAGCTTAGGCAGGGGTTTCGATGGCTACGAGCAGTACTTC.

Notes on this clonotype: A much larger clone is a single base away; this may be a read error. V usage is TRBV11-2 and J usage is TRBJ1-2; the D is unclear. This CDR3 is built from 12 residues. CDR1 SGHAT and CDR2 FQNNGV come from the germline V gene. The V end lost 5 bases, the J end lost 6 bases, and 10 bases lay between the germline ends. The CDR3 sequence: CASSPPLHGYTF. The CDR3 region has the DNA TGTGCCAGCAGCCCCCCCCTCCATGGCTACACCTTC.

This chain uses TRBV19 with TRBJ1-1; D not certain. This CDR3 comprises 15 residues. Looked up from germline, CDR1 is LNHDA and CDR2 is SQIVND (reference sequence). Between the trimmed V and J ends, which lost 1 base and 1 base, there was a span of 10 bases. CDR3 nucleotide sequence: TGTGCCAGTAGTATAGGTGTTGGGCCGAACACTGAAGCTTTCTTT. Encoded protein: CASSIGVGPNTEAFF.

This clonotype was seen at least ten times. The chain is built from TRBV7-9 and TRBJ2-7; 10 bases map to TRBD1. The CDR3 is 15 residues long. Germline V lookup: CDR1 SEHNR, CDR2 FQNEAQ (reference sequence). V lost 2 bases, J lost 2 bases, and 3 bases stayed unmatched. CDR3 sequence: CASSLKGQGAYEQYF. Written as DNA, the CDR3 is TGTGCCAGCAGCTTAAAAGGACAGGGGGCCTACGAGCAGTACTTC.

This clonotype showed up many times. The V call is TRBV4-1, the J call TRBJ2-5, with 12 nucleotides matching TRBD2. The CDR3 runs 17 residues. The J segment lost 1 base and the V segment lost 4 bases, leaving 7 bases of the junction unmatched. CDR1 and CDR2 from the germline V gene are MGHRA and YSYEKL. The CDR3: CASSRIGTSGLQETQYF. CDR3 sequence (DNA): TGCGCCAGCAGCCGGATCGGGACTAGCGGGCTCCAAGAGACCCAGTACTTC.

Note on this clonotype: Given a much more abundant clone one base away, this may be a read error. The chain carries TRBV20-1 and TRBJ1-1; D call uncertain. The CDR3 has 11 residues. Germline-derived CDR1 and CDR2 are DFQATT and SNEGSKA (reference sequence). V lost 0 bases and J lost 8, with 7 bases in between. DNA of the CDR3: TGCAGTGCTAGAGAAGCTACGGAAGCTTTCTTT. As protein: CSAREATEAFF.

The chain links TRBV19 to TRBJ2-5; 9 positions agree with TRBD1. Germline V lookup: CDR1 LNHDA, CDR2 SQIVND (reference sequence). There are 16 residues in the CDR3. V shed 0 bases, J shed 4 bases, and the junction held 6 bases outside the gene matches. The CDR3 coding sequence is TGTGCCAGTAGTATAGATATCACAGGGGGCAGAGAGACCCAGTACTTC. Protein product: CASSIDITGGRETQYF.

This clonotype has a count of ten or more. The chain joins TRBV6-5 to TRBJ1-5; 7 nucleotides agree with TRBD1. After removal of 6 bases from V and 2 bases from J, the junction contained 10 bases not matched to a gene. The germline gives CDR1 MNHEY, CDR2 SVGAGI. The CDR3 covers 16 residues. CDR3 in amino acids: CASRTNRGGGNQPQHF. CDR3 sequence (DNA): TGTGCCAGCAGAACCAACAGGGGTGGAGGCAATCAGCCCCAGCATTTT.

V is TRBV12-3 or TRBV12-4 and J is TRBJ2-2, with a weak D call TRBD1 (5 bases). The CDR3 runs to 17 residues. The germline V and J ends were trimmed by 1 base and 0 bases, with 12 bases remaining between them. CDR3 nucleotide sequence: TGTGCCAGCAGTTTAGATGGGGCAGTTTCGAACACCGGGGAGCTGTTTTTT. Its protein is CASSLDGAVSNTGELFF.

The rearrangement uses TRBV20-1 and TRBJ2-5, with D unclear. The V gene lost 0 bases and the J gene lost 5 bases, with 10 bases spanning the gap. The germline V gene encodes CDR1 DFQATT and CDR2 SNEGSKA (reference sequence). This CDR3 is 13 amino acids long. The CDR3 loop is CSARDLTGETQYF. CDR3 DNA sequence: TGCAGTGCTAGAGATCTGACCGGGGAGACCCAGTACTTC.